Listed below are T cell receptor beta chains from one sample, sequenced in a study of human T cells and chemical hapten exposure. TCRdb independently ran MiXCR on the RACE reads; one entry per CDR3 protein. The sample lists tens of thousands of distinct CDR3 sequences, 7.6% seen once, with 1.3% in the top ten. The specimen comprised whole blood, sampled in connection with sensitization to the hapten diphenylcyclopropenone (DPC). The origin of the receptors is a woman in her fifties or sixties with alopecia areata. Some clones in this sample may be carry-over from other donors' samples. Both conserved end residues are part of each CDR3. D genes are given only for firm matches. Clone size appears in some rows only: once, few, many, or a class for an expanded clone.

DNA | CDR3 | size | J | V | D
TGTGCCAGCAGTGGGGTGACAGCTTACGGGGAGCTGTTTTTT | CASSGVTAYGELFF | many | TRBJ2-2 | TRBV2 | .
TGCAGCGTTGAACGGGGATCAGATACGCAGTATTTT | CSVERGSDTQYF | many | TRBJ2-3 | TRBV29-1 | .
TGTGCCAGCAGTTACCCCCGCGCTAGCGGATCCATCTACAATGAGCAGTTCTTC | CASSYPRASGSIYNEQFF | many | TRBJ2-1 | TRBV6-2/TRBV6-3 | TRBD2
TGTGCCAGCAGCCCCGGGACTAGCGTTTACGAGCAGTACTTC | CASSPGTSVYEQYF | . | TRBJ2-7 | TRBV6-5 | TRBD2
TGTGCCAGCCATCCGGGGGTGGGCGAGCAGTACTTC | CASHPGVGEQYF | many | TRBJ2-7 | TRBV7-2 | .
TGTGCCAGCAGTGAAGCCCCCGGGACAGGGTATGGCTACACCTTC | CASSEAPGTGYGYTF | medium-sized | TRBJ1-2 | TRBV6-1 | TRBD1
TGTGCCAGCAGTTTACCCTTACAGGGGAATCAGCCCCAGCATTTT | CASSLPLQGNQPQHF | many | TRBJ1-5 | TRBV28 | TRBD1
TGTGCCAGCTCACCGGGAGGGACGACAGATACGCAGTATTTT | CASSPGGTTDTQYF | many | TRBJ2-3 | TRBV18 | TRBD2
TGTGCCAGCACCCGAGGGCGTCGGGGGAATGAGCAGTTCTTC | CASTRGRRGNEQFF | . | TRBJ2-1 | TRBV28 | .
TGTGCCAGCAGTTTCGACGGCAGCTCCTACGAGCAGTACTTC | CASSFDGSSYEQYF | . | TRBJ2-7 | TRBV27 | .
TGCGCCAGCAGCTTACTAGCGGGCCGTACAGATGAGCAGTTCTTC | CASSLLAGRTDEQFF | few | TRBJ2-1 | TRBV5-1 | TRBD2
TGTGCCAGCAGCCGACTAGGAGGGGGCCCTGGTCCCACCCCTGGCTCCACAGATACGCAGTATTTT | CASSRLGGGPGPTPGSTDTQYF | . | TRBJ2-3 | TRBV13 | .
TGTGCCAGCACTATACTAAACACAGATACGCAGTATTTT | CASTILNTDTQYF | many | TRBJ2-3 | TRBV6-1 | .
TGTGCCAGCAGATCTCCGGGACAGGGGGCGGCCGCTTTCTTT | CASRSPGQGAAAFF | many | TRBJ1-1 | TRBV7-9 | TRBD1
TGTGCCAGCAGCCAATTCCGGGACGGAGCCTCTAACTATGGCTACACCTTC | CASSQFRDGASNYGYTF | few | TRBJ1-2 | TRBV4-2 | .
TGCAGCGTTAACCACCGCGCTCCTGAGGATACGCAGTATTTT | CSVNHRAPEDTQYF | many | TRBJ2-3 | TRBV29-1 | .
TGTGCCAGCTCACCCTCGACAGGAGGACAAGAGACCCAGTACTTC | CASSPSTGGQETQYF | few | TRBJ2-5 | TRBV18 | .
TGTGCCAGCAGCCCCCAGGGAGGCTCACCCCTCCACTTT | CASSPQGGSPLHF | . | TRBJ1-6 | TRBV9 | .
TGTGCCTGGAGTCCGACCTCCTACGAGCAGTACTTC | CAWSPTSYEQYF | many | TRBJ2-7 | TRBV30 | .
TGCAGCGTTGAAACGGGACAGGCCTCTAAAGCTTTCTTT | CSVETGQASKAFF | few | TRBJ1-1 | TRBV29-1 | TRBD1
TGTGCCAGCAGCCATGAGACAGGGAGGCATGAGCAGTACTTC | CASSHETGRHEQYF | many | TRBJ2-7 | TRBV3-1 | .
TGCGCCAGCAGCCAGGCGTCTCGAGGGACGCAGTATTTT | CASSQASRGTQYF | few | TRBJ2-3 | TRBV4-3 | .
TGTGCCTTACAGGCCACCACCGGGGAGCTGTTTTTT | CALQATTGELFF | many | TRBJ2-2 | TRBV24-1 | .
TGCAGCGTCAACGGACTAGCGGGCACAGATACGCAGTATTTT | CSVNGLAGTDTQYF | . | TRBJ2-3 | TRBV29-1 | TRBD2
TGTGCCAGCAGCTTAGCGAGACGGCTGTCTGGGGCCAACGTCCTGACTTTC | CASSLARRLSGANVLTF | few | TRBJ2-6 | TRBV7-2 | .
TGTGCCACCAGTGCAGGGCATACCAAAAACATTCAGTACTTC | CATSAGHTKNIQYF | many | TRBJ2-4 | TRBV24-1 | .
TGTGCCAGCAGTTTACCCTCGAGGCCAGATACGCAGTATTTT | CASSLPSRPDTQYF | many | TRBJ2-3 | TRBV28 | .
TGTGCCAGCAGTTTACTAGGGGCGGGGCAGTTCTTC | CASSLLGAGQFF | . | TRBJ2-1 | TRBV28 | .
TGTGCCAGCAGTTCCCCGACGGGGAACACCGAGGAGCTGTTTTTT | CASSSPTGNTEELFF | many | TRBJ2-2 | TRBV28 | .
TGTGCCAGCTCACGGGACAGGGAGTACGAGCAGTACTTC | CASSRDREYEQYF | many | TRBJ2-7 | TRBV18 | TRBD1
TGTGCCAGTAGTATAGATCGCAACTTACCCTACGAGCAGTACTTC | CASSIDRNLPYEQYF | few | TRBJ2-7 | TRBV19 | .
TGCAGTGCTAGAGCCCCCGGGTCAGGCACGCAGTATTTT | CSARAPGSGTQYF | few | TRBJ2-3 | TRBV20-1 | .
TGTGCCAGCAGGACAGCTAACTATGGCTACACCTTC | CASRTANYGYTF | many | TRBJ1-2 | TRBV6-1 | .
TGTGCCAGTAGTGGGGGGACCGCAGCCTACGAGCAGTACTTC | CASSGGTAAYEQYF | few | TRBJ2-7 | TRBV19 | .
TGTGCCAGCAGTTACTCTCAGCAAGGGGGGTATGGCTACACCTTC | CASSYSQQGGYGYTF | many | TRBJ1-2 | TRBV6-5 | .
TGTGCCAGCAGTCGGGACCGCGGGTCAGAGACCCAGTACTTC | CASSRDRGSETQYF | . | TRBJ2-5 | TRBV2 | .
TGCGCCAGCAGCTTACAGGGTATTAGCTCTGGGGCCAACGTCCTGACTTTC | CASSLQGISSGANVLTF | many | TRBJ2-6 | TRBV5-1 | .
TGCGCCAGCAGCCTAGCGGGAGGGATAAACAATGAGCAGTTCTTC | CASSLAGGINNEQFF | many | TRBJ2-1 | TRBV5-1 | TRBD2
TGTGCCAGCAGCTCCATTCGCGCTGAGCAGTTCTTC | CASSSIRAEQFF | many | TRBJ2-1 | TRBV7-9 | .